This note documents a single T cell receptor (beta chain) sequence. These data originate in a study of blood T cell repertoires in COVID-19. Study background: In each case, the material was cDNA or gDNA derived from T cells, B-cell-depleted T cells, or PBMCs.

The V gene's germline CDR1 is GTSNPN and CDR2 SVGIG (reference sequence). The CDR3 sequence is 16 residues long. V dropped 0 bases and J dropped 7 bases, with 22 bases sitting between them. Categorization into cohorts depended on clinical history that participants reported. In the original analysis: The authors estimated nucleated cell counts from reference gene primer amplification. Clones were sequenced by immunoSEQ multiplex PCR, and TCRdb holds only the in-frame ones, with some missing. V, J and clone size reflect that table, while D and trimming were determined from the DNA. The table includes around 270,000 clones, approximately 83% detected once.

The sequenced material came from PBMCs or T cells enriched from blood (not recorded which). This TCR was sampled from a woman under 40 who had recovered from COVID-19. The rearrangement uses TRBV30 and TRBJ2-7, with D perhaps matching TRBD2 (6 bases). The DNA of the CDR3 is TGTGCCTGGAGTGTACGATCTATTGGGGGGACGGGGGAGCAGTACTTC. Protein sequence: CAWSVRSIGGTGEQYF.